Reported below is one TCR beta chain. Looked up from germline, CDR1 is SGDLS and CDR2 is YYNGEE. The CDR3 is 13 amino acids. Losses at the gene ends were 0 bases for V and 13 bases for J; bases not matched to a gene: 7. The authors' processing: Nucleated cell number was recorded as an estimate derived from reference gene primer amplification. Generated by immunoSEQ multiplex PCR, the TCRdb table keeps only in-frame clones and is missing some. The V and J calls and clone size are taken from that table; D and trimming were inferred from the DNA. Of nearly 200,000 clones in the sample, 70% to 90% are singletons; the top ten hold roughly 6%. This entry comes from a study of blood T cell repertoires in COVID-19. On the study more broadly: COVID-19 samples from acute and convalescent phases originated in the United States, Italy and Spain. T cells, B-cell-depleted T cells, or PBMCs provided the cDNA or gDNA that served as material.

Sequenced material: peripheral blood. The rearrangement links TRBV9 to TRBJ2-1, with 7 bases that match TRBD2. The TCR comes from a middle-aged woman who had recovered from COVID-19. This chain's CDR3 is CASSVVPAGDQFF. The CDR3 DNA reads TGTGCCAGCAGCGTAGTACCGGCGGGAGATCAGTTCTTC.